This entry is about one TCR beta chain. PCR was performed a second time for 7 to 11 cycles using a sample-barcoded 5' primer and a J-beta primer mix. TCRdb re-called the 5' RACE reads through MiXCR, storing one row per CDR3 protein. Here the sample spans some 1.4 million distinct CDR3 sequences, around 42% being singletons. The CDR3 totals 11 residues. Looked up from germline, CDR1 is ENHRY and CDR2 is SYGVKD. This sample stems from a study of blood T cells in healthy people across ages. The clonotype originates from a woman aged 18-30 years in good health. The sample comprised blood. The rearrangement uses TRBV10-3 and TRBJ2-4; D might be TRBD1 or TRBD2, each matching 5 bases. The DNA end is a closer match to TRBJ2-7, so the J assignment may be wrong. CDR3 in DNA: TGTGCCATCGGGACCAATTACGAGCAGTACTTC. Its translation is CAIGTNYEQYF.